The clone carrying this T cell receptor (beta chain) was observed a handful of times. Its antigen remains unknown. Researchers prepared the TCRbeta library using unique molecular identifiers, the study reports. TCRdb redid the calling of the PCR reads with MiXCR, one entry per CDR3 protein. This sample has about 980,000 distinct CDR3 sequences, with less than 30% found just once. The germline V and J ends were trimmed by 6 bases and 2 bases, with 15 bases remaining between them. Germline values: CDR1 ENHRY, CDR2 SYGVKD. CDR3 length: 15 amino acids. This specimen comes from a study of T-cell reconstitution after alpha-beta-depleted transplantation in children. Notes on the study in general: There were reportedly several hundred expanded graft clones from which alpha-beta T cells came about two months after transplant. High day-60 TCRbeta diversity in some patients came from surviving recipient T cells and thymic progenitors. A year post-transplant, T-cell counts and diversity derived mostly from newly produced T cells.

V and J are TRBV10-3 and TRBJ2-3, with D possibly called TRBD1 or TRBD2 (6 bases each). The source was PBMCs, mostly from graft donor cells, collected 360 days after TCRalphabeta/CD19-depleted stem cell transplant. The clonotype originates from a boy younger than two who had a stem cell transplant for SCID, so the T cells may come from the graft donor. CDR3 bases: TGTGCCATCAGGCTGCACGGGGGCTCCACAGATACGCAGTATTTT. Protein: CAIRLHGGSTDTQYF.